This T cell receptor (beta chain) was captured in a study of cytomegalovirus exposure and HLA in healthy donors. Overall study findings and caveats: A few CMV-associated chains were confirmed in vitro to be specific for CMV antigens. Across donors, most TCRs were seen rarely, yet some public ones were widespread. It was reported that the classifier diagnosed cytomegalovirus status with high specificity and sensitivity in both the original and validation cohorts. The listing of 150 to 200 TCR beta chains classed them as cytomegalovirus-associated.

V was pared by 4 bases and J by 0 bases, with 8 bases of the junction left unmatched. The CDR3 contains 16 residues. Per the germline V gene, CDR1 is SGHNT and CDR2 is YYREEE (reference sequence). To note about this clone: Antigen unknown.

TCRdb's copy holds only in-frame clones and misses some; the assay was immunoSEQ multiplex PCR. The profile shows about 70,000 clones, around 92% of them singletons. Sequencing was done on a sample of PBMCs. The chain joins TRBV5-4 to TRBJ1-1; 8 nucleotides align to TRBD1. This receptor was obtained from a man younger than 35 in good health and CMV-seropositive. This CDR3 is CASSPGTGNMNTEAFF. Written as DNA, the CDR3 is TGTGCCAGCAGCCCAGGGACAGGAAATATGAACACTGAAGCTTTCTTT.